The clone carrying this TCR beta chain was observed many times. One entry per CDR3 protein results from TCRdb running MiXCR on the 5' RACE reads. The sample includes 20,000 to 25,000 distinct CDR3 sequences, around 5.3% of them seen just once. The data derive from a study of spatial heterogeneity in lung cancer. The V gene's germline CDR1 is MNHNS and CDR2 SASEGT. The CDR3 length is 18 residues. V dropped 5 bases and J dropped 3; count of bases not matched to a gene: 13. The time point: sample taken at primary tumor resection. The rearrangement joins TRBV6-1 to TRBJ2-1; 10 nucleotides match TRBD2. Sequenced here: PBMCs, sampled at surgery. This TCR came from a male donor with early-stage non-small cell lung cancer. For the CDR3, the DNA is TGTGCCAGCAGTCCCCCCTATCTAGCGGGAGCCCTCTACAATGAGCAGTTCTTC. Translated: CASSPPYLAGALYNEQFF.